This T cell receptor beta chain was observed in a study of T cells after posttransplantation cyclophosphamide. The V gene's germline CDR1 is SEHNR and CDR2 FQNEAQ (reference sequence). The length of the CDR3 is 14 residues. V was cut by 5 bases and J by 4 bases, with 14 bases left in between. Notes on this clone: Its target is not known.

Notes on the study in general: Later blood repertoires were often dominated by clones from the donor CD8+ memory compartment. Tissue-infiltrating T cells from skin or gut overlapped little with blood T cells. Recipient CMV seropositivity and CMV reactivation strongly tracked TRB clonality.

The data were produced by immunoSEQ multiplex PCR, yet TCRdb's version contains in-frame clones alone and is incomplete. The repertoire includes more than 30,000 clones, 75% to 95% of them detected once, and approximately 0.25% sits in the top ten. The naive gate required viable CD3+CD4+ or CD3+CD8+ cells with CCR7+CD45RA+CD45RO-CD95-CD27+CD28+ phenotype. This related bone marrow graft donor gave peripheral blood on the day of marrow donation. The sequence came from a woman aged 60-75 years in good health, CMV-negative, and a related stem cell transplant donor. The chain is built from TRBV7-9 and TRBJ1-2; no definite D call. The source material was naive CD4+ T cells sorted from PBMCs. CDR3 sequence: CASSLEISGYGYTF. DNA for the CDR3: TGTGCCAGCAGCCTAGAAATCAGCGGCTATGGCTACACCTTC.